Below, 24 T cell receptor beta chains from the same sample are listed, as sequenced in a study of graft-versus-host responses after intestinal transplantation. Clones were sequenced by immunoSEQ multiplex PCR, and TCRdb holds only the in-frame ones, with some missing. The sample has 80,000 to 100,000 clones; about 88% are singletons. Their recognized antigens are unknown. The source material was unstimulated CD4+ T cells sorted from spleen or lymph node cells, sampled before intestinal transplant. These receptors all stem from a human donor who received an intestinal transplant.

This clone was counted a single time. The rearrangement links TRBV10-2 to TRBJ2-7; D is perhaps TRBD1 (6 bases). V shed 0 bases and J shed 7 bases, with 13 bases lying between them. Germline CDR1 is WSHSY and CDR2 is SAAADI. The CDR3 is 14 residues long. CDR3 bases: TGCGCCAGCAGTGAGTCGGGGGACAACCGAGAGCAGTACTTC. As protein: CASSESGDNREQYF.

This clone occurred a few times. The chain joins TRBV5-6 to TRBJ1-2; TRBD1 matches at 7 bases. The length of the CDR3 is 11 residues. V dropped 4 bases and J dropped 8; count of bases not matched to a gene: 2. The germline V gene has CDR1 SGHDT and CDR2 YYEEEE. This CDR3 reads CASSLGQGYTF. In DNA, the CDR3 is TGTGCCAGCAGCCTGGGACAGGGCTACACCTTC.

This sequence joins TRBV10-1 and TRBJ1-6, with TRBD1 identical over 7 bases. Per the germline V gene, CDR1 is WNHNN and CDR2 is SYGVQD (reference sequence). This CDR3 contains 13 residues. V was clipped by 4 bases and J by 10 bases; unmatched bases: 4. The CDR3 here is CASSGQGQSPLHF. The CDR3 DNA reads TGCGCCAGCAGTGGACAGGGACAATCACCCCTCCACTTT.

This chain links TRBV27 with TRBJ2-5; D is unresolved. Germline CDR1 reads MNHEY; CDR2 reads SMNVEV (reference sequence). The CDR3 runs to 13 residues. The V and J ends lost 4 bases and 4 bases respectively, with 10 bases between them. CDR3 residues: CASSSTLRETQYF. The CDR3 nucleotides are TGTGCCAGCAGTTCCACCCTGAGAGAGACCCAGTACTTC.

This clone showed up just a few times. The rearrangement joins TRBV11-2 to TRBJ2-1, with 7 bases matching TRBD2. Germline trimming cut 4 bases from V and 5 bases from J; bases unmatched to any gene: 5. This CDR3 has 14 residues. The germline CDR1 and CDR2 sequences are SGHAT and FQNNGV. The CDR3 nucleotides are TGTGCCAGCAGCTACGCCGGGACTAACAATGAGCAGTTCTTC. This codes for CASSYAGTNNEQFF.

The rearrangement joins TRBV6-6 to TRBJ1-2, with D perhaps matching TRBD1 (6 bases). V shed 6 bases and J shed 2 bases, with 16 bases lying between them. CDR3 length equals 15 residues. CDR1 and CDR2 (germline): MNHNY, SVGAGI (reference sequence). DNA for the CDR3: TGTGCCAGCAGCCAAGGACAGAGCCTCAACTATGGCTACACCTTC. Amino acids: CASSQGQSLNYGYTF.

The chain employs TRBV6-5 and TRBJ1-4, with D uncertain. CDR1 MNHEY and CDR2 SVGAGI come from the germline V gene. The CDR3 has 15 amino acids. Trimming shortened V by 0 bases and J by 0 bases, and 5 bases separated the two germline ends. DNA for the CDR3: TGTGCCAGCAGTTACTCGACACCAACTAATGAAAAACTGTTTTTT. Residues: CASSYSTPTNEKLFF.

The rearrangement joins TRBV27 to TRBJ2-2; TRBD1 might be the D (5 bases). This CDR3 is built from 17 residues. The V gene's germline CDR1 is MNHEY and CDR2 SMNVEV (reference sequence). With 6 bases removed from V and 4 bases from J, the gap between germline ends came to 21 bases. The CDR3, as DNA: TGTGCCAGCAGCCTGACTCCAGGGTCTTCGGGCACCGGGGAGCTGTTTTTT. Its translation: CASSLTPGSSGTGELFF.

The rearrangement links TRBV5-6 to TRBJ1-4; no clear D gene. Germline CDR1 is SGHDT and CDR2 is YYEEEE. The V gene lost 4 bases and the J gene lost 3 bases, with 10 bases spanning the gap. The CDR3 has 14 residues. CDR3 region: CASSRHGPNEKLFF. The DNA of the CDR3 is TGTGCCAGCAGCCGCCATGGGCCTAATGAAAAACTGTTTTTT.

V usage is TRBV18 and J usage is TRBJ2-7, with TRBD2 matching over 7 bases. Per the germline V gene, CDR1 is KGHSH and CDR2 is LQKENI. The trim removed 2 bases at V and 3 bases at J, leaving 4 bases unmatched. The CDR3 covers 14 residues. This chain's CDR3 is CASSPRRENYEQYF. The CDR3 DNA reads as TGTGCCAGCTCACCAAGGCGGGAGAACTACGAGCAGTACTTC.

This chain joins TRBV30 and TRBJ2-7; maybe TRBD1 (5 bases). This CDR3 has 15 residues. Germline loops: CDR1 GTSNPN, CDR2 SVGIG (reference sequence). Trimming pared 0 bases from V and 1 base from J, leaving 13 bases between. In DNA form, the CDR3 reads TGTGCCTGGAGTGTAAGGGGAAAAAAGTCCTACGAGCAGTACTTC. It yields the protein CAWSVRGKKSYEQYF.

In nucleotides, the CDR3 is TGCGCCAGCAGCTTGGCGGCTAGCGGGGGACAGGCGCAGTACTTC. This codes for CASSLAASGGQAQYF. The chain is built from TRBV5-1 and TRBJ2-5; TRBD2 agrees at 10 bases. Per the germline V gene, CDR1 is SGHRS and CDR2 is YFSETQ. The CDR3 consists of 15 residues. V shed 0 bases, J shed 11 bases, and the junction held 10 bases outside the gene matches.

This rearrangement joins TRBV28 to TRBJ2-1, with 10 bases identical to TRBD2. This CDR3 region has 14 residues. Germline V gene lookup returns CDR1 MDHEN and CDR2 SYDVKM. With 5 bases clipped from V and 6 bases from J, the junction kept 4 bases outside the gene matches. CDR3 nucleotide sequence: TGTGCCAGCAGTCTAGCGGGAGTTATCAATGAGCAGTTCTTC. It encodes CASSLAGVINEQFF.

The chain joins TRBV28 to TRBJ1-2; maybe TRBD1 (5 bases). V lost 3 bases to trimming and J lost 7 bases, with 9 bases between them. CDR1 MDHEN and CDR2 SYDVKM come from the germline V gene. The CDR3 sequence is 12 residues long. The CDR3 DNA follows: TGTGCCAGCAGTTTTCGGCAGGGTGGCTACACCTTC. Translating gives CASSFRQGGYTF.

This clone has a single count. As DNA, the CDR3 is TGTGCCAGCAGCCCTGACAGGGTTCGCTCCTACGAGCAGTACTTC. Its translation: CASSPDRVRSYEQYF. This sequence joins TRBV5-4 and TRBJ2-7, with 7 bases matching TRBD1. The V gene's germline CDR1 is SGHNT and CDR2 YYREEE (reference sequence). V dropped 4 bases and J dropped 0; count of bases not matched to a gene: 7. The CDR3 has 15 amino acids.

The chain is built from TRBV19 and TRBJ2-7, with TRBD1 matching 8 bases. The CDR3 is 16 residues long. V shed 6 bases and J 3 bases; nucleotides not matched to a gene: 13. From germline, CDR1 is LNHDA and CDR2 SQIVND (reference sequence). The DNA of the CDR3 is TGTGCCAGTAGCCTACGACCGGACAGGGTAGACTACGAGCAGTACTTC. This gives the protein CASSLRPDRVDYEQYF.

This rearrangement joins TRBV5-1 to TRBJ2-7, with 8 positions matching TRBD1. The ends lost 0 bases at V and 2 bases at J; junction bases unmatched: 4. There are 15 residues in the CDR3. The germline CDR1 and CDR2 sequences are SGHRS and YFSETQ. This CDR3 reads CASSLDGTGPYEQYF. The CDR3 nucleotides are TGCGCCAGCAGCTTGGATGGGACAGGACCCTACGAGCAGTACTTC.

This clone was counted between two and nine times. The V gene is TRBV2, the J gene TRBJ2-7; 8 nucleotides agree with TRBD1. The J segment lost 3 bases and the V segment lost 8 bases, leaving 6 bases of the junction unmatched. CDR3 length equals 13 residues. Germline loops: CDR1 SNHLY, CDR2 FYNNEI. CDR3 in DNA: TGTGCCAGCGTCCGGGACAGGATCTACGAGCAGTACTTC. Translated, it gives CASVRDRIYEQYF.

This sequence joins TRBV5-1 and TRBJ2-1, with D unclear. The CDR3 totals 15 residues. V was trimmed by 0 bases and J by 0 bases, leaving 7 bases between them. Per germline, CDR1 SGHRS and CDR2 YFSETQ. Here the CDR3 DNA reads TGCGCCAGCAGCTTGGCTGAGAGCTCCTACAATGAGCAGTTCTTC. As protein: CASSLAESSYNEQFF.

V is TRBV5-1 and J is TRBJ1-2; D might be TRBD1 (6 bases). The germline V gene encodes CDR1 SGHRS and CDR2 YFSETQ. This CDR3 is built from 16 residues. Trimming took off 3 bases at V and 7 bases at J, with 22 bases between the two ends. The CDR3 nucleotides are TGCGCCAGCAGCTATGGGGGGGGCGCTAGACAGAGTGGCTACACCTTC. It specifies CASSYGGGARQSGYTF.

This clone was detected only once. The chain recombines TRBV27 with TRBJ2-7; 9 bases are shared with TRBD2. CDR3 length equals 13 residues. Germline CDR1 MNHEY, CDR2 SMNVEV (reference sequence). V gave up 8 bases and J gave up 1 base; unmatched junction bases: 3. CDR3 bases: TGTGCCAGCGGGCGGGGGGGGTCCTACGAGCAGTACTTC. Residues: CASGRGGSYEQYF.

The CDR3 DNA reads TGTGCCAGCAGCCAAGAGCTAAGGGGGACTGAAGCTTTCTTT. Protein product: CASSQELRGTEAFF. The V call is TRBV14, the J call TRBJ1-1; D may be TRBD1 (6 bases). V was shortened by 0 bases and J by 5 bases, with 10 bases between the two germline ends. Germline V gene sequence: CDR1 SGHDN, CDR2 FVKESK. This CDR3 spans 14 amino acids.

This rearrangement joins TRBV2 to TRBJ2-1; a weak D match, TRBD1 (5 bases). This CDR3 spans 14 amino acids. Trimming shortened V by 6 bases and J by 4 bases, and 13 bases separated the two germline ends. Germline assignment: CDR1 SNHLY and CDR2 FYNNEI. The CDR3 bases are TGTGCCAGCAGGGGGCAGGTACCTTACAATGAGCAGTTCTTC. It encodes CASRGQVPYNEQFF.

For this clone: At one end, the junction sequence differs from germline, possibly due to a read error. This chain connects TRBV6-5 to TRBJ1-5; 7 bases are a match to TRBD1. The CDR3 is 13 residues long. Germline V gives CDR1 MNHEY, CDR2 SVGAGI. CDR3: CAGSDRVAQPQHF. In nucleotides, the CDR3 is TGTGCCGGCAGCGACAGGGTGGCTCAGCCCCAGCATTTT.